This entry lists 20 T cell receptor beta chains sequenced from one sample in a study of cytomegalovirus exposure and HLA in healthy donors. PCR primers comprised 60 Vbeta and 13 Jbeta primers. Clones were read by immunoSEQ multiplex PCR, and TCRdb kept only the in-frame ones, dropping some. Of about 140,000 clones in the sample, roughly 10% are singletons; the top ten hold 1.5% to 2%. The sequenced sample consisted of PBMCs. Receptors were obtained from a male donor in good health and CMV-seronegative.

The chain uses TRBV27 and TRBJ2-3, with a weak D call TRBD1 (6 bases). The CDR3 totals 14 residues. The ends were cut back, 10 bases at V and 0 bases at J, with 14 bases in the middle. The germline V gene has CDR1 MNHEY and CDR2 SMNVEV (reference sequence). The DNA of the CDR3 is TGTGCCACCAAAGGGGGTTTTAGCACAGATACGCAGTATTTT. Protein sequence: CATKGGFSTDTQYF.

The chain links TRBV28 to TRBJ2-7; 11 bases match TRBD2. The CDR3 runs to 15 residues. Germline values: CDR1 MDHEN, CDR2 SYDVKM. The V segment lost 6 bases and the J segment 4 bases; nucleotides outside the gene matches: 8. DNA of the CDR3: TGTGCCAGCAGCCCCCGCTCTAGCGGGAGGTACGAGCAGTACTTC. This encodes CASSPRSSGRYEQYF.

This clone was detected only a few times. The chain links TRBV11-2 to TRBJ2-7, with no clear D. V shed 2 bases and J shed 2 bases, with 16 bases lying between them. The CDR3 loop spans 16 amino acids. Germline V gene lookup returns CDR1 SGHAT and CDR2 FQNNGV. The CDR3 spells CASSLRTEMRAYEQYF. DNA of the CDR3: TGTGCCAGCAGCTTAAGAACAGAAATGAGAGCCTACGAGCAGTACTTC.

This clone appeared many times. The CDR3 nucleotides are TGTGCCAGCAGTCCGACAGGGAGCTCCTATAATTCACCCCTCCACTTT. It encodes CASSPTGSSYNSPLHF. The chain couples TRBV27 to TRBJ1-6, with TRBD1 identical over 7 bases. Unmatched junction bases numbered 4, after V lost 5 bases and J lost 0 bases. The CDR3 contains 16 residues. In germline, CDR1 is MNHEY, CDR2 SMNVEV (reference sequence).

The V and J genes are TRBV4-3 and TRBJ2-7; D perhaps matches TRBD1 (7 bases). The CDR3 length is 14 residues. The germline CDR1 and CDR2 sequences are LGHNA and YSLEER. Between the trimmed V and J ends, which lost 4 bases and 0 bases, there was a span of 10 bases. The CDR3 here is CASSPGGPSYEQYF. The CDR3 region has the DNA TGCGCCAGCAGCCCAGGGGGGCCCTCCTACGAGCAGTACTTC.

The chain uses TRBV2 and TRBJ2-1; 7 bases align to TRBD1. CDR3 length equals 12 residues. V was pared by 6 bases and J by 7 bases, with 3 bases of the junction left unmatched. Germline CDR1 is SNHLY and CDR2 is FYNNEI. In DNA, the CDR3 is TGTGCCAGCAGCCAGGGGGTGAATGAGCAGTTCTTC. Amino acid sequence: CASSQGVNEQFF.

The table lists this clone with a few counts. The rearrangement uses TRBV4-3 and TRBJ2-3; D is uncertain. V shed 0 bases and J shed 5 bases, with 15 bases lying between them. CDR1 and CDR2 from the germline V gene are LGHNA and YSLEER. This CDR3 is built from 16 residues. The CDR3 nucleotides are TGCGCCAGCAGCCAAGAACATACGGTTGGAGTAGATACGCAGTATTTT. Translating gives CASSQEHTVGVDTQYF.

This clone has only a few counts. The V gene is TRBV11-3, the J gene TRBJ2-7, with 8 bases fitting TRBD1. Germline values: CDR1 SGHNT, CDR2 YENEEA. After removal of 4 bases from V and 5 bases from J, the junction contained 7 bases not matched to a gene. The CDR3 consists of 14 residues. CDR3 sequence reads: CASSSGQGTHEQYF. CDR3 bases: TGTGCCAGCAGCTCAGGACAGGGTACCCACGAGCAGTACTTC.

This clone has a handful of counts. The rearrangement joins TRBV7-9 to TRBJ1-5; weak D call: TRBD1 (5 bases). V shed 1 base and J shed 0 bases, with 10 bases lying between them. This CDR3 is built from 16 residues. Germline loops: CDR1 SEHNR, CDR2 FQNEAQ (reference sequence). The CDR3 is CASSLGAGNSNQPQHF. As DNA, the CDR3 is TGTGCCAGCAGCTTAGGGGCAGGGAATAGCAATCAGCCCCAGCATTTT.

This clone was detected only a few times. The J gene is TRBJ1-2, the V gene TRBV28; unclear D gene. V was cut by 3 bases and J by 0 bases, with 8 bases left in between. CDR1 and CDR2 from the germline V gene are MDHEN and SYDVKM. The CDR3 is 14 amino acids. The CDR3 region has the DNA TGTGCCAGCAGTTTCGGGAGAGCTAACTATGGCTACACCTTC. It yields the protein CASSFGRANYGYTF.

The chain employs TRBV7-6 and TRBJ2-1; 9 nucleotides line up with TRBD1. V lost 4 bases and J lost 2; bases outside the gene matches: 3. The CDR3 is made up of 15 amino acids. Per the germline V gene, CDR1 is SGHVS and CDR2 is FNYEAQ. CDR3 nucleotide sequence: TGTGCCAGCAGCTCAAACAGGGGGCCCTACAATGAGCAGTTCTTC. The encoded protein is CASSSNRGPYNEQFF.

This clone was seen a few times. This rearrangement joins TRBV7-2 to TRBJ2-6, with 14 bases aligning to TRBD2. V was pared by 3 bases and J by 0 bases, with 4 bases of the junction left unmatched. The CDR3 covers 19 residues. Germline CDR1 reads SGHTA; CDR2 reads FQGNSA. Written as DNA, the CDR3 is TGTGCCAGCAGCTTGGCGGGGACTAGCGGGGGCTCTGGGGCCAACGTCCTGACTTTC. Amino acid sequence: CASSLAGTSGGSGANVLTF. Full variable domain (remainder filled in from reference TRBV7-2 and TRBJ2-6): GAGVSQSPSNKVTEKGKDVELRCDPISGHTALYWYRQSLGQGLEFLIYFQGNSAPDKSGLPSDRFSAERTGGSVSTLTIQRTQQEDSAVYLCASSLAGTSGGSGANVLTFGAGSRLTVL.

V usage is TRBV19 and J usage is TRBJ2-7; 7 bases fit TRBD1. The CDR3 extends over 15 amino acids. Germline loops: CDR1 LNHDA, CDR2 SQIVND (reference sequence). V trimming: 4 bases; J trimming: 4 bases; junction bases outside the gene matches: 10. In nucleotides, the CDR3 is TGTGCCAGTAGTAAAAAGGGGGCACTCGGGTACGAGCAGTACTTC. It specifies CASSKKGALGYEQYF.

The V gene is TRBV6-5, the J gene TRBJ1-5; tentatively, D is TRBD1 (5 bases). V gave up 6 bases and J gave up 7 bases, with 13 bases separating them. The CDR3 loop spans 13 amino acids. CDR1 MNHEY and CDR2 SVGAGI come from the germline V gene. The CDR3 loop is CASRSRVGQPQHF. The CDR3 DNA follows: TGTGCCAGCAGATCCAGGGTAGGACAGCCCCAGCATTTT.

This clone showed up just a few times. V gene TRBV5-1 combines with J gene TRBJ2-7; D remains ambiguous. CDR3 length equals 14 residues. Germline values: CDR1 SGHRS, CDR2 YFSETQ. Trimming left V 0 bases short and J 1 base short, with 8 bases between. CDR3 loop: CASSLGLSSYEQYF. CDR3 sequence (DNA): TGCGCCAGCAGCTTGGGACTTTCTTCCTACGAGCAGTACTTC.

The chain recombines TRBV29-1 with TRBJ2-4; 7 nucleotides agree with TRBD1. CDR3 length: 17 amino acids. With 4 bases clipped from V and 3 bases from J, the junction kept 15 bases outside the gene matches. Germline-derived CDR1 and CDR2 are SQVTM and ANQGSEA. CDR3 sequence: CSVGGTRGSPLKNIQYF. In DNA form, the CDR3 reads TGCAGCGTTGGAGGAACCAGGGGGTCCCCTCTCAAAAACATTCAGTACTTC.

The gene calls are TRBV4-1 and TRBJ2-1; D is unresolved. This CDR3 spans 13 amino acids. V was cut by 1 base and J by 9 bases, with 10 bases left in between. CDR1 is MGHRA and CDR2 is YSYEKL in the germline V gene. The CDR3 loop is CASSQGHRGEQFF. The CDR3 DNA follows: TGCGCCAGCAGCCAAGGGCACCGTGGTGAGCAGTTCTTC.

This clone was seen more than once but under ten times. The genes are TRBV4-3 and TRBJ1-2, with D perhaps TRBD1 (5 bases). This CDR3 has 14 residues. Trimming cost V 3 bases and J 8 bases, with 16 bases left between them. CDR1 LGHNA and CDR2 YSLEER come from the germline V gene. The CDR3 region is CASSHDPAGQGYTF. The CDR3 DNA reads as TGCGCCAGCAGCCATGACCCGGCAGGGCAAGGCTACACCTTC.

This chain connects TRBV11-2 to TRBJ2-3; D gene ambiguous. Per the germline V gene, CDR1 is SGHAT and CDR2 is FQNNGV. The CDR3 contains 14 residues. Trimming left V 5 bases short and J 2 bases short, with 11 bases between. As DNA, the CDR3 is TGTGCCAGCAGCATCATAGAATACACAGATACGCAGTATTTT. Translation gives CASSIIEYTDTQYF. Together with reference TRBV11-2 and TRBJ2-3, the CDR3 gives the full variable domain: EAGVAQSPRYKIIEKRQSVAFWCNPISGHATLYWYQQILGQGPKLLIQFQNNGVVDDSQLPKDRFSAERLKGVDSTLKIQPAKLEDSAVYLCASSIIEYTDTQYFGPGTRLTVL.

This chain connects TRBV5-6 to TRBJ2-3, with a weak D call TRBD2 (6 bases). The CDR3 sequence is 17 residues long. Trimming left V 1 base short and J 1 base short, with 16 bases between. Germline CDR1 reads SGHDT; CDR2 reads YYEEEE. The CDR3, as DNA: TGTGCCAGCAGCTTGTTACCTTCCGGGAGTCGCACAGATACGCAGTATTTT. This codes for CASSLLPSGSRTDTQYF.